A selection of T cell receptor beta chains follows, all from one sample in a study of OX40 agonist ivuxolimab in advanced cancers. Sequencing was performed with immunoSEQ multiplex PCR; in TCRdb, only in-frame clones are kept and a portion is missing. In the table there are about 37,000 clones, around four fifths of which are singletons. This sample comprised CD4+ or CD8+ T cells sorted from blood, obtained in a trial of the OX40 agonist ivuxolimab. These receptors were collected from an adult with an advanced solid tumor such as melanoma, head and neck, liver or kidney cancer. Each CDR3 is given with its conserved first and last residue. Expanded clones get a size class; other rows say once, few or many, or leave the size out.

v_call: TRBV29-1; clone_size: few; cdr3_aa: CSVVSGGSSEAFF
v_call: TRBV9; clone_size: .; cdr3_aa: CASSVGWGPNEKLFF
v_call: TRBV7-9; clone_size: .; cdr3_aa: CASSRPAGGTEAFF
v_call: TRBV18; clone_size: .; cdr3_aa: CASSPLAEPFSEQYF
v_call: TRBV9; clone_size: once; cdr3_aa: CASSVGRGSYYEQYF
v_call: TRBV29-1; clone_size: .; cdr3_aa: CSAPGQGNGHEQFF
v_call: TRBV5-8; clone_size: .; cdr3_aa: CASSLGMGGDGSPLHF
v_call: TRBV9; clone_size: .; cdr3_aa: CASSVGVTGVDEQFF
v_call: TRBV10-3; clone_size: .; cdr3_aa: CAISDPTGGNYGYTF
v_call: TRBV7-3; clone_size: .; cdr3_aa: CASSLGRNQPQHF
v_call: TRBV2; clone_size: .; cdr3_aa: CASRPGTYQLFF
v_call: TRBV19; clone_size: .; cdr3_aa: CASSIGVGTEAFF
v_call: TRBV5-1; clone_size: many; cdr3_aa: CASSPKSSGAGSYEQYF
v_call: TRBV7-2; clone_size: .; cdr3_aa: CASSSRSLAGVTGELFF
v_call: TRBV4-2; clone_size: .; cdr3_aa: CASSPRLAGAADEQFF
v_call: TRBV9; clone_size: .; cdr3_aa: CASSVLLAETQYF
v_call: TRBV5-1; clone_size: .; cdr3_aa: CASSLATGPFNEKLFF
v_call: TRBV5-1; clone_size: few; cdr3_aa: CASSWGQNSGANVLTF
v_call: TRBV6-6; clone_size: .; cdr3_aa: CASRLLNSGNTIYF
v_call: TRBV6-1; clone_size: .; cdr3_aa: CASSDRQKEETQYF
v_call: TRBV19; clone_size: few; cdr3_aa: CASNSEPQHF
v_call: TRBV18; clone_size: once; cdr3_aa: CASSPPPSSTDTQYF
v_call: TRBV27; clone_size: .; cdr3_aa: CASSPLGLAGVDGDEQYF
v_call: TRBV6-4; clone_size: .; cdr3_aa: CASSKDRGDTQYF
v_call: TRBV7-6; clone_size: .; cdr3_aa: CASSRTANTGELFF
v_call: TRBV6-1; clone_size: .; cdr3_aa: CASSADRGQKLFF
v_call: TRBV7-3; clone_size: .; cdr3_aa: CASSSGDGTDTQYF
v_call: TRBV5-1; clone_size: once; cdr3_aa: CASSLAGSPGPQHF
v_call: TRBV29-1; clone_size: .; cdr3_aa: CSVAGHQETQYF
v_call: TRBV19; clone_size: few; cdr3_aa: CASSIVLSDTQYF
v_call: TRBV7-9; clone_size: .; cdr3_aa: CASSLQGNEQFF
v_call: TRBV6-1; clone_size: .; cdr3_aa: CASRFDSNTEAFF
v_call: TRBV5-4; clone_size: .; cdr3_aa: CASNATTYNEQFF
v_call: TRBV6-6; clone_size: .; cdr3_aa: CASSSQGQYEQYF
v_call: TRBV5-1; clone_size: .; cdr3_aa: CASSGLGPVTEAFF